This T cell receptor beta chain was sequenced in a study of blood T cell repertoires in COVID-19. As handled by the study authors: Reference gene primers were amplified, and this amplification served to estimate nucleated cell counts. Using immunoSEQ multiplex PCR, the repertoire was profiled, and TCRdb retains in-frame clones only, with some absent. V and J calls and clone size are as listed in that table; D and trimming were resolved from the DNA. The sample yields about 480,000 clones, more than 75% seen once. This clone came up once. This CDR3 spans 16 amino acids. Germline CDR1 is SGHVS and CDR2 is FNYEAQ. Trimming took 5 bases from V and 3 from J, leaving 16 bases between them.

The chain carries TRBV7-6 and TRBJ2-2, with D possibly matching TRBD2 (5 bases). The receptor's source is a woman aged 40 to 50 who had recovered from COVID-19. The sample was PBMCs or T cells enriched from blood (not recorded which). In DNA, the CDR3 is TGTGCCAGCAGCCACCGACGGGGAGCCGACACCGGGGAGCTGTTTTTT. Translation: CASSHRRGADTGELFF.